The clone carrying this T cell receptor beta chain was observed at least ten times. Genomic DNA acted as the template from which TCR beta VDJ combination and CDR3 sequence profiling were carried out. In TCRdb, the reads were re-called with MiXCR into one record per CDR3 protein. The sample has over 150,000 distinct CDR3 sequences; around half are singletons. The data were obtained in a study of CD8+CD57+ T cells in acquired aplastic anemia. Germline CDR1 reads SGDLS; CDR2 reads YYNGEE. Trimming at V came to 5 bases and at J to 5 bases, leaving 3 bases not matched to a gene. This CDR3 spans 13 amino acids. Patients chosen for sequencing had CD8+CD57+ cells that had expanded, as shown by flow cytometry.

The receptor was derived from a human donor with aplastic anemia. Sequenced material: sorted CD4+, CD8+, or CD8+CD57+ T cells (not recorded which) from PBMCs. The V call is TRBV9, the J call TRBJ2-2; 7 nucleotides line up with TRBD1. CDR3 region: CASRGQYTGELFF. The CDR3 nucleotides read TGTGCCAGCAGGGGACAGTATACCGGGGAGCTGTTTTTT.